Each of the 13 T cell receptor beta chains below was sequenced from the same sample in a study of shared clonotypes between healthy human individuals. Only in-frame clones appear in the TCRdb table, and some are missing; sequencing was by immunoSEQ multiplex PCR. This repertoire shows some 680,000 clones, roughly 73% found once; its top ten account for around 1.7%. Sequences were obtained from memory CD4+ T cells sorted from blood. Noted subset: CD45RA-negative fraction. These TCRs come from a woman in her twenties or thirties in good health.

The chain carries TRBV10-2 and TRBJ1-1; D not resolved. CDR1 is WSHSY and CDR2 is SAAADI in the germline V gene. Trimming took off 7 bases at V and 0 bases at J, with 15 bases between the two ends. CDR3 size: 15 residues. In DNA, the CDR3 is TGCGCCAGCACGGATGGTGGTAGGGTGAACACTGAAGCTTTCTTT. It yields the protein CASTDGGRVNTEAFF.

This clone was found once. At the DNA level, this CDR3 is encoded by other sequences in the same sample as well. The CDR3 region has the DNA TGTGCCAGCAGTTTCGGAGGAAACACCATATATTTT. This gives the protein CASSFGGNTIYF. This chain connects TRBV28 to TRBJ1-3; unclear D gene. The CDR3 is 12 amino acids. Germline CDR1 is MDHEN and CDR2 is SYDVKM. Trimming took off 3 bases at V and 4 bases at J, with 4 bases between the two ends.

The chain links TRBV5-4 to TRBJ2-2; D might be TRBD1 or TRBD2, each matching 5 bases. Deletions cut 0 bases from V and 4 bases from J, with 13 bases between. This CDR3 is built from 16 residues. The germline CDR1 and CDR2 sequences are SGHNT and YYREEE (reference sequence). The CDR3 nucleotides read TGTGCCAGCAGCTTGGCTTCTATCGGGGCCACCGGGGAGCTGTTTTTT. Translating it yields CASSLASIGATGELFF.

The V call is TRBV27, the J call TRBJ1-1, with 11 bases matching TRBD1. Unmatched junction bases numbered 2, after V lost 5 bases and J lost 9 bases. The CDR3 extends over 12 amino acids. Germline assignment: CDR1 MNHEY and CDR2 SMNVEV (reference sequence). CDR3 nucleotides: TGTGCCAGCAGTCTGGACAGGGGGCAAGCTTTCTTT. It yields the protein CASSLDRGQAFF.

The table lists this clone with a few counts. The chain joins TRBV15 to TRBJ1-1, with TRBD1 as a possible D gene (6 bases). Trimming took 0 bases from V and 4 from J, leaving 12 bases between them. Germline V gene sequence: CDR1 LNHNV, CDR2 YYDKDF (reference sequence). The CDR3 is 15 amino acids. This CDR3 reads CATSRDLGGLTEAFF. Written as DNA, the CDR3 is TGTGCCACCAGCAGAGATTTGGGGGGGCTCACTGAAGCTTTCTTT.

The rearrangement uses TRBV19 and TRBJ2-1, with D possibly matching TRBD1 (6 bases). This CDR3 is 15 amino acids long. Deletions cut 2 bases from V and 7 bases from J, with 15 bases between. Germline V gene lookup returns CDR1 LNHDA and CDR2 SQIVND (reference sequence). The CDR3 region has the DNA TGTGCCAGTAGTATATCGGCAGGGGCTGAAAATGAGCAGTTCTTC. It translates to CASSISAGAENEQFF.

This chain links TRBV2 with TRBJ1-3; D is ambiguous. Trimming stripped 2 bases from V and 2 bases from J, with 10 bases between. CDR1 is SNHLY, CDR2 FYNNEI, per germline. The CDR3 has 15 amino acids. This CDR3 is CASSEQGYTGNTIYF. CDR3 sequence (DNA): TGTGCCAGCAGTGAACAAGGCTATACTGGAAACACCATATATTTT.

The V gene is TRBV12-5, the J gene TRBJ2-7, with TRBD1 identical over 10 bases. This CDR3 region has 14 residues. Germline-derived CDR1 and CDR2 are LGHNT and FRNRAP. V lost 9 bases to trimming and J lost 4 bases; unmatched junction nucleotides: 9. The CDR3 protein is CARTHRDRGYEQYF. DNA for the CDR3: TGTGCTAGGACACACAGGGACAGGGGATACGAGCAGTACTTC.

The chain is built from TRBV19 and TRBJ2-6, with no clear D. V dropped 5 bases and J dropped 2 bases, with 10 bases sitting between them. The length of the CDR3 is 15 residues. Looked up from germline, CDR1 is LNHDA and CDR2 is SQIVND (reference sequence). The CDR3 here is CASSLGVAGANVLTF. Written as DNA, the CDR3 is TGTGCCAGTAGTCTCGGCGTGGCTGGGGCCAACGTCCTGACTTTC. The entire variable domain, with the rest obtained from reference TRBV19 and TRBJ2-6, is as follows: DGGITQSPKYLFRKEGQNVTLSCEQNLNHDAMYWYRQDPGQGLRLIYYSQIVNDFQKGDIAEGYSVSREKKESFPLTVTSAQKNPTAFYLCASSLGVAGANVLTFGAGSRLTVL.

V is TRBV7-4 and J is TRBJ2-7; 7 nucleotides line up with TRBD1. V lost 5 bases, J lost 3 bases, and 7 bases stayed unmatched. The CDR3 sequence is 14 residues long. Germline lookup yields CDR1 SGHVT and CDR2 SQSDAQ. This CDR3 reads CASSPRDRYYEQYF. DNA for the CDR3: TGTGCCAGCAGCCCCCGGGACAGATACTACGAGCAGTACTTC.

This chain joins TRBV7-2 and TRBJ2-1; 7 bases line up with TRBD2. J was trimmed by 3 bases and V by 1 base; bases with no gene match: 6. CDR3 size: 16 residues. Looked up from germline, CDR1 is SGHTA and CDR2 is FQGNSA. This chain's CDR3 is CASSLGALAYYNEQFF. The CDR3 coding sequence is TGTGCCAGCAGCTTAGGTGCACTAGCGTACTACAATGAGCAGTTCTTC. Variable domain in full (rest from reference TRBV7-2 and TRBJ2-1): GAGVSQSPSNKVTEKGKDVELRCDPISGHTALYWYRQSLGQGLEFLIYFQGNSAPDKSGLPSDRFSAERTGGSVSTLTIQRTQQEDSAVYLCASSLGALAYYNEQFFGPGTRLTVL.

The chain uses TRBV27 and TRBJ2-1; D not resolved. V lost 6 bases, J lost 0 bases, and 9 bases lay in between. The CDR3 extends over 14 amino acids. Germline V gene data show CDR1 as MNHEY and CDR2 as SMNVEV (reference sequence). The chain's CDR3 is CASSRLSSYNEQFF. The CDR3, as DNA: TGTGCCAGCAGCCGTCTGAGCTCCTACAATGAGCAGTTCTTC.

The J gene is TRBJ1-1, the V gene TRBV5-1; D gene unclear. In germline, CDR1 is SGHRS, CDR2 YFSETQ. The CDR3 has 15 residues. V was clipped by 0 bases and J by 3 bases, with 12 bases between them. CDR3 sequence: CASSLVAGEYTEAFF. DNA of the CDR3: TGCGCCAGCAGCTTGGTAGCCGGGGAGTACACTGAAGCTTTCTTT.